The clone carrying this TCR beta chain was observed many times. Antigen specificity is unknown. Newly diagnosed hyperthyroidism patients aged 18 to 65 years had disease lasting under 2 months. It was around 11 ml of fresh peripheral blood that supplied the PBMCs. This entry belongs to a study of T cells in Graves' hyperthyroidism and ophthalmopathy. The study, taken as a whole, reports: Among clonotypes expanded in thyroid above 0.001, most were also found in blood.

There were TCR beta CDR3 regions amplified from RNA transcripts. The HTBI primer set drove a first-round RT-PCR of the TCR CDR3. TCRdb reanalysed the multiplex PCR reads using MiXCR and keeps one entry per CDR3 protein. The table records 300,000 to 450,000 distinct CDR3 sequences, approximately 15% of them present only once. Sequencing input: blood. This receptor was obtained from a woman in her 30s with Graves' hyperthyroidism.

CDR3: CATGDRGLSETQYF. The CDR3 coding sequence is TGTGCCACCGGTGACAGGGGGCTTTCAGAGACCCAGTACTTC. This chain connects TRBV15 to TRBJ2-5, with TRBD1 identical over 10 bases. The CDR3 covers 14 residues. V gave up 8 bases and J gave up 4 bases; unmatched junction bases: 7. CDR1 and CDR2 (germline): LNHNV, YYDKDF (reference sequence).